The 24 T cell receptor beta chains below come from one sample, sequenced in a study of T cell responses to AZD1222 COVID-19 vaccine. Using immunoSEQ multiplex PCR, the repertoire was profiled, and TCRdb retains in-frame clones only, with some absent. The data hold some 120,000 clones, with over 90% observed a single time. Sample: peripheral blood, taken on day 0 of AZD1222 vaccination. These receptors were obtained from an adult in good health.

V and J are TRBV28 and TRBJ1-2; D possibly corresponds to TRBD1 (5 bases). The V gene lost 4 bases and the J gene lost 8 bases, with 17 bases spanning the gap. The length of the CDR3 is 14 residues. Germline loops: CDR1 MDHEN, CDR2 SYDVKM. Here the CDR3 DNA reads TGTGCCAGCAGTTCCGCTTCGGGGCCTGGGGGCTACACCTTC. This codes for CASSSASGPGGYTF.

The chain couples TRBV15 to TRBJ1-1; TRBD1 agrees at 9 bases. Germline V gene sequence: CDR1 LNHNV, CDR2 YYDKDF (reference sequence). The V segment lost 9 bases and the J segment 11 bases; nucleotides outside the gene matches: 16. CDR3 length: 14 residues. CDR3 sequence (DNA): TGTGCCACAGCCCCGGGACAGGGAGGATTTCGGGCTTTCTTT. As protein: CATAPGQGGFRAFF.

In the case of this clone: This CDR3 is also generated by other DNA sequences in the sample. V and J are TRBV7-2 and TRBJ2-7; D ambiguous. V dropped 1 base and J dropped 7 bases, with 5 bases sitting between them. Germline V gives CDR1 SGHTA, CDR2 FQGNSA. This CDR3 is built from 11 residues. The CDR3 coding sequence is TGTGCCAGCAGCTTAGTATATGAGCAGTACTTC. This translates into CASSLVYEQYF.

The CDR3 bases are TGTGCCAGCAGAGAAGCGGGAGCCTCGTCCTACGAGCAGTACTTC. Protein: CASREAGASSYEQYF. This sequence joins TRBV28 and TRBJ2-7; 8 nucleotides agree with TRBD2. Germline CDR1 and CDR2: MDHEN and SYDVKM. V was pared by 6 bases and J by 1 base, with 8 bases of the junction left unmatched. This CDR3 region has 15 residues.

This chain links TRBV10-3 with TRBJ1-2, with D unclear. The CDR3 extends over 11 amino acids. Trimming took 2 bases from V and 6 from J, leaving 4 bases between them. Looked up from germline, CDR1 is ENHRY and CDR2 is SYGVKD. The CDR3 protein is CAISEGNGYTF. Here the CDR3 DNA reads TGTGCCATCAGTGAGGGAAATGGCTACACCTTC.

This clone has a handful of counts. The CDR3 DNA is TGTGCCAGCAGTGTTGGTAGCGGGAGCAGCAATGAGCAGTTCTTC. Amino acids: CASSVGSGSSNEQFF. The rearrangement uses TRBV6-4 and TRBJ2-1; 9 bases agree with TRBD2. The junction had 7 bases not matched to a gene; V was cut back by 4 bases and J by 6 bases. CDR1 is MRHNA and CDR2 is SNTAGT in the germline V gene. The CDR3 sequence is 15 residues long.

The chain carries TRBV11-2 and TRBJ2-1; 7 positions match TRBD1. Germline lookup yields CDR1 SGHAT and CDR2 FQNNGV. The CDR3 totals 13 residues. V gave up 0 bases and J gave up 7 bases; unmatched junction bases: 0. CDR3 nucleotides: TGTGCCAGCAGCTTAGACAGGGGGAATGAGCAGTTCTTC. Amino acids: CASSLDRGNEQFF.

The rearrangement links TRBV6-1 to TRBJ2-1; 10 bases match TRBD2. The CDR3 totals 17 residues. V gave up 3 bases and J gave up 6 bases; unmatched junction bases: 11. From germline, CDR1 is MNHNS and CDR2 SASEGT. CDR3 sequence (DNA): TGTGCCAGCAGTGACCACTTAGCGGGAGGTCCTCTCAATGAGCAGTTCTTC. It yields the protein CASSDHLAGGPLNEQFF.

This rearrangement joins TRBV20-1 to TRBJ2-1, with D unclear. V was cut by 3 bases and J by 0 bases, with 9 bases left in between. The CDR3 has 14 amino acids. The V gene's germline CDR1 is DFQATT and CDR2 SNEGSKA (reference sequence). The CDR3 coding sequence is TGCAGTGCTAGTCCACTTAGCTCCTACAATGAGCAGTTCTTC. This encodes CSASPLSSYNEQFF.

This chain connects TRBV6-6 to TRBJ1-2; possibly TRBD1 for D (6 bases). The CDR3 sequence is 14 residues long. CDR1 is MNHNY, CDR2 SVGAGI, per germline (reference sequence). The ends were cut back, 0 bases at V and 8 bases at J, with 13 bases in the middle. CDR3 DNA sequence: TGTGCCAGCAGTTACTCCCGGGGGGCGTGGGGCTACACCTTC. Its protein is CASSYSRGAWGYTF.

The gene calls are TRBV12-3 or TRBV12-4 and TRBJ1-1; D remains ambiguous. Trimming pared 2 bases from V and 4 bases from J, leaving 8 bases between. This CDR3 comprises 13 residues. CDR3 region: CASSLRVGTEAFF. DNA for the CDR3: TGTGCCAGCAGTTTAAGAGTGGGCACTGAAGCTTTCTTT.

This chain joins TRBV29-1 and TRBJ2-2, with 7 bases lining up with TRBD1. Germline values: CDR1 SQVTM, CDR2 ANQGSEA. CDR3 length: 15 amino acids. V lost 4 bases and J lost 5; bases outside the gene matches: 10. CDR3 coding DNA: TGCAGCGTTGTAGGGGGCAGGGGGACAACCGGGGAGCTGTTTTTT. The encoded protein is CSVVGGRGTTGELFF.

The rearrangement links TRBV19 to TRBJ2-1; TRBD1 matches 11 bases. The germline gives CDR1 LNHDA, CDR2 SQIVND (reference sequence). This CDR3 spans 15 amino acids. With V trimmed by 4 bases and J by 6 bases, 5 bases remained unmatched. The CDR3 region is CASSTGTGGANEQFF. The CDR3 DNA follows: TGTGCCAGTAGTACTGGGACAGGGGGGGCCAATGAGCAGTTCTTC.

This clone was observed a single time. V usage is TRBV7-9 and J usage is TRBJ2-5, with 7 bases matching TRBD1. There are 14 residues in the CDR3. Germline CDR1 reads SEHNR; CDR2 reads FQNEAQ (reference sequence). The J segment lost 3 bases and the V segment lost 3 bases, leaving 4 bases of the junction unmatched. The CDR3 DNA reads as TGTGCCAGCAGCTTCCCGGGACAGAAAGAGACCCAGTACTTC. This encodes CASSFPGQKETQYF.

Worth noting for this clone: It is unclear where the CDR3 begins or ends on the DNA, so no DNA is shown, and the CDR3 is as TCRdb lists it. The chain has TRBV5-3 and TRBJ1-2. TRBV5-3 is assigned to the ORF class and has an uncertain function. The CDR3 length is 15 residues, termini included. The CDR3 spells CARSFGNGVFGGYTF.

The chain recombines TRBV4-1 with TRBJ1-5; D uncertain. Per germline, CDR1 MGHRA and CDR2 YSYEKL. Trimming took 0 bases from V and 7 from J, leaving 13 bases between them. The CDR3 is made up of 15 amino acids. The CDR3: CASSQDQGVWQPQHF. As DNA, the CDR3 is TGCGCCAGCAGCCAAGATCAAGGTGTCTGGCAGCCCCAGCATTTT.

The chain's CDR3 is CASSVGLAGRGEQFF. The CDR3 DNA reads as TGCGCCAGCAGTGTAGGACTAGCGGGAAGAGGTGAGCAGTTCTTC. The chain recombines TRBV5-1 with TRBJ2-1, with TRBD2 matching 12 bases. V lost 5 bases, J lost 9 bases, and 9 bases stayed unmatched. Germline assignment: CDR1 SGHRS and CDR2 YFSETQ. The CDR3 is made up of 15 amino acids.

This chain uses TRBV5-1 with TRBJ1-4; 8 bases are shared with TRBD1. Germline trimming cut 4 bases from V and 3 bases from J; bases unmatched to any gene: 2. This CDR3 has 14 residues. Germline lookup yields CDR1 SGHRS and CDR2 YFSETQ. As DNA, the CDR3 is TGCGCCAGCAGCCAGGACAGGGCTAATGAAAAACTGTTTTTT. Its translation: CASSQDRANEKLFF.

The chain uses TRBV9 and TRBJ2-3; D gene unclear. This CDR3 is built from 16 residues. V was pared by 0 bases and J by 1 base, with 12 bases between. CDR1 is SGDLS and CDR2 is YYNGEE in the germline V gene. CDR3 amino acids: CASSVATAWGTDTQYF. The DNA for the CDR3 is TGTGCCAGCAGCGTAGCTACAGCGTGGGGCACAGATACGCAGTATTTT. Variable domain in full (rest from reference TRBV9 and TRBJ2-3): DSGVTQTPKHLITATGQRVTLRCSPRSGDLSVYWYQQSLDQGLQFLIQYYNGEERAKGNILERFSAQQFPDLHSELNLSSLELGDSALYFCASSVATAWGTDTQYFGPGTRLTVL.

The rearrangement joins TRBV27 to TRBJ2-1, with 8 bases matching TRBD2. The germline V gene encodes CDR1 MNHEY and CDR2 SMNVEV (reference sequence). This CDR3 contains 15 residues. J gave up 2 bases and V 4 bases, and 4 bases lay outside the gene matches. The CDR3 sequence is CASSSLAAPYNEQFF. CDR3 nucleotides: TGTGCCAGCAGTTCACTAGCGGCCCCCTACAATGAGCAGTTCTTC.

The CDR3 DNA reads as TGTGCCAGCAGTACATCGTTTGGGGAGCCTAACTATGGCTACACCTTC. Translation: CASSTSFGEPNYGYTF. The chain combines TRBV28 with TRBJ1-2; D is unclear. The germline V and J ends were trimmed by 5 bases and 0 bases, with 16 bases remaining between them. This CDR3 spans 16 amino acids. Germline V gives CDR1 MDHEN, CDR2 SYDVKM.

The chain employs TRBV28 and TRBJ2-7; 11 bases match TRBD2. This CDR3 has 16 amino acids. Germline assignment: CDR1 MDHEN and CDR2 SYDVKM. V lost 7 bases and J lost 3; bases outside the gene matches: 11. The CDR3: CASTRRVLAGGYEQYF. The CDR3 DNA reads as TGTGCCAGCACCCGAAGGGTCCTAGCGGGAGGCTACGAGCAGTACTTC.

This clone appeared once. V and J are TRBV7-6 and TRBJ1-1; 9 positions match TRBD1. Trimming removed 5 bases from V and 0 bases from J; junction bases left unmatched: 4. The CDR3 has 15 residues. Germline loops: CDR1 SGHVS, CDR2 FNYEAQ. The CDR3 DNA is TGTGCCAGCAGCACCGGACAGGGGATGAACACTGAAGCTTTCTTT. Encoded protein: CASSTGQGMNTEAFF.

The chain joins TRBV7-3 to TRBJ2-5; TRBD2 might be the D (7 bases). Per the germline V gene, CDR1 is SGHTA and CDR2 is FQGTGA. V lost 2 bases, J lost 4 bases, and 14 bases lay in between. The CDR3 extends over 15 amino acids. In nucleotides, the CDR3 is TGTGCCAGCAGCTTAGGGAGGGGGGCAGTAGAGACCCAGTACTTC. Residues: CASSLGRGAVETQYF.